The following is a T cell receptor (beta chain) sequence with its context. Antigen unknown. These data come from a study of cytomegalovirus exposure and HLA in healthy donors. General study findings and limits: Certain sequence variants were highly shared and formed a cluster, and this cluster was likely a sequencing artifact.

Among the donors, all were healthy bone marrow donors. In the PCR, 60 Vbeta and 13 Jbeta primers were used. TCRdb's copy holds only in-frame clones and misses some; the assay was immunoSEQ multiplex PCR. The profile shows approximately 150,000 clones, 68% of them singletons. The receptor was isolated from a woman between 35 and 50 years old in good health and CMV-seropositive. Sequenced: PBMCs.

In DNA form, the CDR3 reads TGCGCCAGCAGTCCACTAGCGGTAGAGACAGATACGCAGTATTTT. Protein product: CASSPLAVETDTQYF. V usage is TRBV5-1 and J usage is TRBJ2-3; 8 bases fit TRBD2. Trimming removed 5 bases from V and 3 bases from J; junction bases left unmatched: 8. In germline, CDR1 is SGHRS, CDR2 YFSETQ. There are 15 residues in the CDR3.